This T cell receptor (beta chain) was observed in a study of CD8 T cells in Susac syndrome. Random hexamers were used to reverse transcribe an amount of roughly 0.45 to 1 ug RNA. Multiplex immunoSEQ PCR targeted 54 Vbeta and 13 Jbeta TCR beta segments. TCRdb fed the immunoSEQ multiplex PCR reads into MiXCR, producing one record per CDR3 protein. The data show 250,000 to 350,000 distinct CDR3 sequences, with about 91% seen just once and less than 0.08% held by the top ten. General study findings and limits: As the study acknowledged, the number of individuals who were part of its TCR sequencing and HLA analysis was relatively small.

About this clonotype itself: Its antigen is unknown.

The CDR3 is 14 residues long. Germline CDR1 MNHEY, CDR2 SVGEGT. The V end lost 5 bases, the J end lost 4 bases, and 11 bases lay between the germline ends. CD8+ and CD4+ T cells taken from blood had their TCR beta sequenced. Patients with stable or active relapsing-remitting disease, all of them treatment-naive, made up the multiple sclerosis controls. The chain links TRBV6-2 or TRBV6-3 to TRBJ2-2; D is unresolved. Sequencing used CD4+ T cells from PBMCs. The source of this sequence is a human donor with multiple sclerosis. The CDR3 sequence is CASSKVGFTGELFF. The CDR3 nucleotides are TGTGCCAGCAGTAAGGTTGGCTTCACCGGGGAGCTGTTTTTT.